The 11 T cell receptor beta chains below come from one sample, sequenced in a study of brain T cells in children with intractable seizures. Repertoires were generated with immunoSEQ multiplex PCR, while TCRdb's copy carries only in-frame clones and drops some. The repertoire consists of hundreds of thousands of clones, with over 85% occurring once and the leading ten covering 4.5% to 7%. The time point is: blood from clinic visit 5 months post-surgery; TSC patient then seizure free. Sequencing used peripheral blood, obtained roughly 5 months after surgery. The receptor set was obtained from a boy in the first two years of life with tuberous sclerosis and intractable seizures.

The V and J genes are TRBV13 and TRBJ2-3; TRBD2 matches 12 bases. Losses at the gene ends were 4 bases for V and 0 bases for J; bases not matched to a gene: 8. CDR1 PRHDT and CDR2 FYEKMQ come from the germline V gene (reference sequence). The CDR3 extends over 18 amino acids. The CDR3, as DNA: TGTGCCAGCAGCTCGAACAGGGGACTAGCGGGCAGCACAGATACGCAGTATTTT. Its translation is CASSSNRGLAGSTDTQYF. The full variable domain, rest sourced from reference TRBV13 and TRBJ2-3, is AAGVIQSPRHLIKEKRETATLKCYPIPRHDTVYWYQQGPGQDPQFLISFYEKMQSDKGSIPDRFSAQQFSDYHSELNMSSLELGDSALYFCASSSNRGLAGSTDTQYFGPGTRLTVL.

The chain joins TRBV7-9 to TRBJ2-1; 8 bases align to TRBD2. This CDR3 comprises 17 residues. V lost 5 bases, J lost 5 bases, and 14 bases stayed unmatched. Germline V gene data show CDR1 as SEHNR and CDR2 as FQNEAQ (reference sequence). In DNA, the CDR3 is TGTGCCAGCAGCCCACGGGGGGGGACCTTCCCTAACAATGAGCAGTTCTTC. Its translation: CASSPRGGTFPNNEQFF.

This clone was detected once. The CDR3 loop reads CASGAGGSTDTQYF. As DNA, the CDR3 is TGTGCCAGCGGCGCGGGAGGTAGCACAGATACGCAGTATTTT. The chain has TRBV28 and TRBJ2-3; TRBD2 agrees at 8 bases. The CDR3 has 14 amino acids. Germline V lookup: CDR1 MDHEN, CDR2 SYDVKM. V lost 8 bases, J lost 0 bases, and 4 bases stayed unmatched.

This CDR3 is CASSHGTSAYNEQFF. CDR3 DNA sequence: TGTGCCAGCAGTCACGGGACTAGCGCCTACAATGAGCAGTTCTTC. The genes are TRBV6-2 or TRBV6-3 and TRBJ2-1; 10 bases align to TRBD2. The CDR3 contains 15 residues. Germline CDR1 reads MNHEY; CDR2 reads SVGEGT. The J segment lost 2 bases and the V segment lost 5 bases, leaving 3 bases of the junction unmatched.

The chain is built from TRBV6-5 and TRBJ2-7, with D hard to call. V lost 0 bases and J lost 3, with 12 bases in between. The CDR3 loop spans 15 amino acids. The germline gives CDR1 MNHEY, CDR2 SVGAGI. The CDR3 protein is CASSYSSSGSYEQYF. The DNA for the CDR3 is TGTGCCAGCAGTTACTCTAGTTCGGGCAGCTACGAGCAGTACTTC.

This clone showed up just a few times. The chain has TRBV11-2 and TRBJ1-3; D not resolved. The CDR3 is 15 amino acids. Trimming shortened V by 1 base and J by 0 bases, and 7 bases separated the two germline ends. Per germline, CDR1 SGHAT and CDR2 FQNNGV. This chain's CDR3 is CASSLVENSGNTIYF. The DNA for the CDR3 is TGTGCCAGCAGCTTAGTCGAGAACTCTGGAAACACCATATATTTT.

V and J are TRBV11-3 and TRBJ2-2; TRBD1 matches at 8 bases. After removal of 2 bases from V and 7 bases from J, the junction contained 3 bases not matched to a gene. Germline loops: CDR1 SGHNT, CDR2 YENEEA. This CDR3 has 14 residues. The CDR3 protein is CASSLNRGFGELFF. As DNA, the CDR3 is TGTGCCAGCAGCTTAAACAGGGGGTTCGGGGAGCTGTTTTTT.

The rearrangement links TRBV2 to TRBJ2-7; 13 bases fit TRBD2. Germline CDR1 SNHLY, CDR2 FYNNEI. Germline trimming cut 7 bases from V and 7 bases from J; bases unmatched to any gene: 10. The CDR3 consists of 15 residues. The CDR3 is CASIDIQGLAGEQYF. CDR3 nucleotide sequence: TGTGCCAGCATCGACATTCAGGGACTAGCGGGGGAGCAGTACTTC.

This sequence joins TRBV3-1 (or the pseudogene TRBV3-2) and TRBJ1-1; maybe TRBD1 (5 bases). Looked up from germline, CDR1 is LGHDT and CDR2 is YNNKEL (reference sequence). This CDR3 comprises 14 residues. V lost 4 bases to trimming and J lost 7 bases, with 16 bases between them. The CDR3 sequence: CASSPGTLPDEAFF. The CDR3 bases are TGTGCCAGCAGCCCCGGGACCCTCCCCGATGAAGCTTTCTTT.

The V and J genes are TRBV11-2 and TRBJ1-6, with D possibly matching TRBD1 (5 bases). CDR3 size: 16 residues. Deletions cut 5 bases from V and 7 bases from J, with 18 bases between. Per germline, CDR1 SGHAT and CDR2 FQNNGV. DNA of the CDR3: TGTGCCAGCAGCCCCGCCGGGACCTCTCTAAATTCACCCCTCCACTTT. This encodes CASSPAGTSLNSPLHF.

This clone appeared once. This chain joins TRBV27 and TRBJ2-7; no clear D gene. CDR1 is MNHEY, CDR2 SMNVEV, per germline (reference sequence). The CDR3 extends over 13 amino acids. V shed 5 bases and J shed 3 bases, with 11 bases lying between them. The CDR3 region has the DNA TGTGCCAGCAGTCAAGACCCAAACTACGAGCAGTACTTC. It encodes CASSQDPNYEQYF.